This paragraph reports one T cell receptor (beta chain). As processed by the authors: How many nucleated cells were present was estimated from reference gene primer amplification. TCRdb keeps only in-frame clones here, not all; method: immunoSEQ multiplex PCR. V and J calls and clone size are given by that table; D and trimming were obtained from the DNA. In the table there are about 50,000 clones, approximately 85% of which are singletons. The data were obtained in a study of blood T cell repertoires in COVID-19. Study information: Samples representing acute and convalescent COVID-19 were sourced from the United States, Italy and Spain.

Looked up from germline, CDR1 is SGHVS and CDR2 is FQNEAQ. The V end was cut by 3 bases, the J end by 1 base, with 12 bases between. There are 15 residues in the CDR3. Specimen: peripheral blood. The sequence derives from a man aged 55 to 70 with acute or convalescent COVID-19. The chain couples TRBV7-8 to TRBJ1-2; D remains unclear. The CDR3: CASSFRVTDNYGYTF. CDR3 in DNA: TGTGCCAGCAGCTTTAGAGTAACCGATAACTATGGCTACACCTTC.